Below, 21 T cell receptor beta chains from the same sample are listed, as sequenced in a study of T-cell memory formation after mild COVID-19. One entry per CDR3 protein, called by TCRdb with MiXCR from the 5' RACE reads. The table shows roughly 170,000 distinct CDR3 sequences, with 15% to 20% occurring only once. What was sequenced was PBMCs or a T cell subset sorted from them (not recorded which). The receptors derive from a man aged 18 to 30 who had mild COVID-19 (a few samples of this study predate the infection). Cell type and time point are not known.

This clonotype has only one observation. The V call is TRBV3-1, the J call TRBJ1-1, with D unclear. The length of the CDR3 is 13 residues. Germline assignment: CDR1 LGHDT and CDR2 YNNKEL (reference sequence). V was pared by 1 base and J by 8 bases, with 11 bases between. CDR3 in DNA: TGTGCCAGCAGCCAAGCGGGTCGTACAGAAGCTTTCTTT. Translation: CASSQAGRTEAFF.

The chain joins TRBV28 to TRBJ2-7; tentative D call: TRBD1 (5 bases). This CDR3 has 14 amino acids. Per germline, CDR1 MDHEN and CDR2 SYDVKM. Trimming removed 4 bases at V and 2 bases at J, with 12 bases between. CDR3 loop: CASSSPTAPYEQYV. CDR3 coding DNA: TGTGCCAGCAGTTCCCCGACAGCGCCCTACGAGCAGTACGTC.

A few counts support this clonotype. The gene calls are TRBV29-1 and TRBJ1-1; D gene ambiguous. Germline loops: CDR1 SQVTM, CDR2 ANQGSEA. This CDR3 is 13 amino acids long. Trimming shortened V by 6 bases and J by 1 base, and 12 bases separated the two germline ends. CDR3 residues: CSVGAFSNTEAFF. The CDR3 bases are TGCAGCGTCGGTGCATTTTCGAACACTGAAGCTTTCTTT.

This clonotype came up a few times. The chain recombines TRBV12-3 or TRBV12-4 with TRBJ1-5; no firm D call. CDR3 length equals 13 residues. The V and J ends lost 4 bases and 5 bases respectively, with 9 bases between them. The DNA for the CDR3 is TGTGCCAGCAGTTCATTGGTCGATCAGCCCCAGCATTTT. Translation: CASSSLVDQPQHF.

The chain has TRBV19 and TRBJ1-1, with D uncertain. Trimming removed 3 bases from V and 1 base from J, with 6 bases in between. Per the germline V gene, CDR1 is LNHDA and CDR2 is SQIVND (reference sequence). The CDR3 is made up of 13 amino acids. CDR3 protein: CASSIRENTEAFF. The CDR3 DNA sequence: TGTGCCAGTAGTATTCGGGAGAACACTGAAGCTTTCTTT.

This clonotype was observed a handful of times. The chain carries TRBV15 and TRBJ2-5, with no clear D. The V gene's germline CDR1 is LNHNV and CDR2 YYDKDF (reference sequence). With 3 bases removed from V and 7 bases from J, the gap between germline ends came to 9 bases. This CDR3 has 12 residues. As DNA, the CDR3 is TGTGCCACCAGCAGGGAAAGTGTGACCCAGTACTTC. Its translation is CATSRESVTQYF.

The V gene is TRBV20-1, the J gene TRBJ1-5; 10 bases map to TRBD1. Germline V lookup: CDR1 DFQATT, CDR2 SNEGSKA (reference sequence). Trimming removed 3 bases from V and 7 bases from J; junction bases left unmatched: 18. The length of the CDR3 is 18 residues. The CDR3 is CSASRTGTGAFGSQPQHF. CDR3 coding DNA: TGCAGTGCTAGCCGCACCGGGACAGGGGCCTTCGGGTCCCAGCCCCAGCATTTT.

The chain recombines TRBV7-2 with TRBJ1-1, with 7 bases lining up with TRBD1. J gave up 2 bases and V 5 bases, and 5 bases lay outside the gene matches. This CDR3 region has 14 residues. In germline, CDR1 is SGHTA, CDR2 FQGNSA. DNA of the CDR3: TGTGCCAGCAGCGAGACAGGGTTCAACACTGAAGCTTTCTTT. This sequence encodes CASSETGFNTEAFF.

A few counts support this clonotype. Here the CDR3 reads CASSFPGLDTQYF. DNA of the CDR3: TGTGCCAGCAGTTTTCCGGGACTGGATACGCAGTATTTT. V and J are TRBV27 and TRBJ2-3, with D maybe TRBD2 (6 bases). V was cut by 3 bases and J by 6 bases, with 10 bases left in between. From germline, CDR1 is MNHEY and CDR2 SMNVEV (reference sequence). The CDR3 is 13 residues long.

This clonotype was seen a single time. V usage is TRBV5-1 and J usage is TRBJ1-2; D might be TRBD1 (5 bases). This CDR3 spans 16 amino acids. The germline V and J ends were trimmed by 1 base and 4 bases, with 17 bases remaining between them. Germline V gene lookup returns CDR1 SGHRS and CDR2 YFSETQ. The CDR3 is CASSLSPGTEGYGYTF. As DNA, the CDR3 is TGCGCCAGCAGCTTGAGCCCCGGGACGGAGGGCTATGGCTACACCTTC. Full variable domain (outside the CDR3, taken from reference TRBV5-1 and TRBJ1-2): KAGVTQTPRYLIKTRGQQVTLSCSPISGHRSVSWYQQTPGQGLQFLFEYFSETQRNKGNFPGRFSGRQFSNSRSEMNVSTLELGDSALYLCASSLSPGTEGYGYTFGSGTRLTVV.

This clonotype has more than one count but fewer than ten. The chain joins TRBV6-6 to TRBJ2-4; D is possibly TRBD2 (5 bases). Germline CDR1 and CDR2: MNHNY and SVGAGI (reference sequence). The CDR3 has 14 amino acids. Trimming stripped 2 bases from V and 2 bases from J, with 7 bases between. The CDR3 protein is CASSYGESKNIQYF. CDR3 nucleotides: TGTGCCAGCAGTTACGGGGAGTCCAAAAACATTCAGTACTTC.

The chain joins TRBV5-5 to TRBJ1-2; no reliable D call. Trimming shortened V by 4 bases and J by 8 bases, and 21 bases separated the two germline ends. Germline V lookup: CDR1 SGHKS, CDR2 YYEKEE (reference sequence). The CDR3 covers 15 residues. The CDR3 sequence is CASSPLTPPSRGYTF. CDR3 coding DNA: TGTGCCAGCAGCCCTCTGACACCTCCTTCACGGGGCTACACCTTC. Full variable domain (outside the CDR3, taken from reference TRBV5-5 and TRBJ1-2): DAGVTQSPTHLIKTRGQQVTLRCSPISGHKSVSWYQQVLGQGPQFIFQYYEKEERGRGNFPDRFSARQFPNYSSELNVNALLLGDSALYLCASSPLTPPSRGYTFGSGTRLTVV.

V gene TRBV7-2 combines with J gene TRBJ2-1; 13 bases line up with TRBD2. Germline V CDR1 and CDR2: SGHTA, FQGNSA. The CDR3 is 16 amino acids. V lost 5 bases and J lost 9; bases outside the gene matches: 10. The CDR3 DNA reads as TGTGCCAGCAGCGGGCAACTAGCGGGGGGGCCTGGTGAGCAGTTCTTC. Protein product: CASSGQLAGGPGEQFF.

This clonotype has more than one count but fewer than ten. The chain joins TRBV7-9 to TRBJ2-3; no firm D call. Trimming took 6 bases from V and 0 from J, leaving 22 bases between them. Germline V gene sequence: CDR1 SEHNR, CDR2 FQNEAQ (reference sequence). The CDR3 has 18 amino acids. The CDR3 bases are TGTGCCAGCAGTCCACCCCAGAAGGACGGAACAAGCACAGATACGCAGTATTTT. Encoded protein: CASSPPQKDGTSTDTQYF.

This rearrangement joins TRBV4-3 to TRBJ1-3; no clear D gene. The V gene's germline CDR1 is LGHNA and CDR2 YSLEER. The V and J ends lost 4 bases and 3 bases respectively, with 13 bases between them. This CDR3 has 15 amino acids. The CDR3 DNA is TGCGCCAGCAGCCTCATGGGCGATTTTGGAAACACCATATATTTT. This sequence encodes CASSLMGDFGNTIYF.

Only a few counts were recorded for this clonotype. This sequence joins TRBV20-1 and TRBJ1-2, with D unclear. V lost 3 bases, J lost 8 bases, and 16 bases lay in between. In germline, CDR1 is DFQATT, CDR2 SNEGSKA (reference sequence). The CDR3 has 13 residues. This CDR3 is CSASSGFFVGYTF. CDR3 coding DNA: TGCAGTGCTAGTTCAGGTTTTTTTGTCGGCTACACCTTC.

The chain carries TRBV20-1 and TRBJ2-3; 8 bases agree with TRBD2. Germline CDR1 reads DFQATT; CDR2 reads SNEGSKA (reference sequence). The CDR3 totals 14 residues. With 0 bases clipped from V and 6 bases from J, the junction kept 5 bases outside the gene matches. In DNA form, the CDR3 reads TGCAGTGCTAGAGATAGCGGGGCAACGGATACGCAGTATTTT. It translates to CSARDSGATDTQYF.

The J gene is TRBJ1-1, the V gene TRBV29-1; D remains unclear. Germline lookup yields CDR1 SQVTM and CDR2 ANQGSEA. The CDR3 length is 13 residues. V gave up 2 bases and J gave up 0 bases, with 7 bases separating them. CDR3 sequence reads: CSVENFMNTEAFF. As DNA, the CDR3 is TGCAGCGTTGAAAACTTCATGAACACTGAAGCTTTCTTT.

CDR3 bases: TGTGCCAGCAGGCCGGAGGGAGGGGCAGATACGCAGTATTTT. Protein sequence: CASRPEGGADTQYF. The chain links TRBV7-2 to TRBJ2-3; 7 nucleotides agree with TRBD2. V lost 6 bases and J lost 4; bases outside the gene matches: 7. Germline assignment: CDR1 SGHTA and CDR2 FQGNSA. The CDR3 sequence is 14 residues long.

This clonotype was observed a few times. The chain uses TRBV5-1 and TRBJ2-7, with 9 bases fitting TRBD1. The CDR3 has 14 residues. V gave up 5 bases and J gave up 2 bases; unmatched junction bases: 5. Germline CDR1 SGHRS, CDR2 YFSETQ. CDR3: CASRPGTGPYEQYF. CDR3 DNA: TGCGCCAGCAGACCCGGGACAGGGCCCTACGAGCAGTACTTC.

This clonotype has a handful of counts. DNA for the CDR3: TGTGCCAGCAGTTACGATCCTGACTCACCCCTCCACTTT. Translating gives CASSYDPDSPLHF. This sequence joins TRBV6-5 and TRBJ1-6; D is undetermined. V shed 2 bases and J shed 10 bases, with 9 bases lying between them. Germline-derived CDR1 and CDR2 are MNHEY and SVGAGI. CDR3 length: 13 amino acids.